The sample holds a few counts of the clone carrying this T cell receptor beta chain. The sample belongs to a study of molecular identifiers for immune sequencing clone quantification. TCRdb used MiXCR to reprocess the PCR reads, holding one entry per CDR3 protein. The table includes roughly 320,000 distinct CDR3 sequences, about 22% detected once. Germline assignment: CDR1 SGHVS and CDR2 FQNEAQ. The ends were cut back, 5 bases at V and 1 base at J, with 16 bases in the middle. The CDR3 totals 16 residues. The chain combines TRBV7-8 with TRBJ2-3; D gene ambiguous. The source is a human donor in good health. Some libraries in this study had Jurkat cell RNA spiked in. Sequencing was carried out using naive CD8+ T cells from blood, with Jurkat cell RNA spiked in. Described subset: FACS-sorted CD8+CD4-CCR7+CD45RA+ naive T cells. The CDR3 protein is CASSGMGNIRTDTQYF. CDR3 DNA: TGTGCCAGCAGCGGGATGGGGAATATTCGCACAGATACGCAGTATTTT. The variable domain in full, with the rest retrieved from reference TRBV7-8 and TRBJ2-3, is GAGVSQSPRYKVAKRGQDVALRCDPISGHVSLFWYQQALGQGPEFLTYFQNEAQLDKSGLPSDRFFAERPEGSVSTLKIQRTQQEDSAVYLCASSGMGNIRTDTQYFGPGTRLTVL.